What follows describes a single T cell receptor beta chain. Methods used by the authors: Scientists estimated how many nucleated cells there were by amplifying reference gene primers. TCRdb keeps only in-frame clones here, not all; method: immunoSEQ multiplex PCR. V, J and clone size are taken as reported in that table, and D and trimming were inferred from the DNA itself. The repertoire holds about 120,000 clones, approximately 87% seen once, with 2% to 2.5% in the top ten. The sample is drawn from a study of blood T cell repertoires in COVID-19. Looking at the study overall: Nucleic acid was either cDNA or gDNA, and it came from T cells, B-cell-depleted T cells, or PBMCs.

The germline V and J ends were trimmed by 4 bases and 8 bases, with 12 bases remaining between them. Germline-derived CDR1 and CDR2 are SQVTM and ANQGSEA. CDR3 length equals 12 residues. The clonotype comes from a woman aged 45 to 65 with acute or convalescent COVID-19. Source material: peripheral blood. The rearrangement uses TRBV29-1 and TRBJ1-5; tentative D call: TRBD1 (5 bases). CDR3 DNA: TGCAGCGTTGGACAGCCTGGGAAGCCCCAGCATTTT. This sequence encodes CSVGQPGKPQHF.